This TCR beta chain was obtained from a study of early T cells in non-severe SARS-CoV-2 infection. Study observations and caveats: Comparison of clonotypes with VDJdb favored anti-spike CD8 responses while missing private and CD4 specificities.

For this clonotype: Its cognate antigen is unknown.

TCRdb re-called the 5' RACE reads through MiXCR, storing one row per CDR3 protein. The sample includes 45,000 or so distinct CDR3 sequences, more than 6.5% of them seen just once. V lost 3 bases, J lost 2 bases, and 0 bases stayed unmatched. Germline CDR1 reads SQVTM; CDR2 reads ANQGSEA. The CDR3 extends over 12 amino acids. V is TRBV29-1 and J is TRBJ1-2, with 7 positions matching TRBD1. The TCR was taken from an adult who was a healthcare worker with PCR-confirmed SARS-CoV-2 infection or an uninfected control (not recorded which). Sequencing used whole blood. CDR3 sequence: CSVDRGNYGYTF. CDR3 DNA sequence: TGCAGCGTTGACAGGGGGAACTATGGCTACACCTTC.